Listed below are T cell receptor beta chains from one sample, sequenced in a study of T cells in Graves' hyperthyroidism and ophthalmopathy. TCRdb re-analysed the multiplex PCR reads in MiXCR, keeping a single row per CDR3 protein. The sample has some 350,000 distinct CDR3 sequences; around 25% are singletons. The material sequenced was blood. Receptor source: a man in his forties or fifties with Graves' hyperthyroidism. The CDR3 runs from the conserved cysteine through the conserved F or W. D genes are given only for firm matches. Clone size is shown for a subset of rows, as once, few, many or a class of expanded clone.

D | J | size | V | DNA | CDR3
NA | TRBJ2-7 | few | TRBV7-9 | TGTGCCAGCAGCTTAGTTGGGGGTTTCGAGCAGTACTTC | CASSLVGGFEQYF
NA | TRBJ1-5 | NA | TRBV24-1 | TGTGCCACCAGTGATTCTAGGGTAAGCAATCAGCCCCAGCATTTT | CATSDSRVSNQPQHF
TRBD1 | TRBJ1-1 | NA | TRBV28 | TGTGCCAGCTCGCCCGAACAGGGGGCGGGGAGCACTGAAGCTTTCTTT | CASSPEQGAGSTEAFF
NA | TRBJ2-2 | few | TRBV18 | TGTGCCAGCTCAGGGATTGCAGGCACCGGGGAGCTGTTTTTT | CASSGIAGTGELFF
NA | TRBJ2-5 | many | TRBV20-1 | TGCAGTGTTGCGGCACCGAGTCGAGAGACCCAGTACTTC | CSVAAPSRETQYF
NA | TRBJ1-1 | many | TRBV28 | TGTGCCAGCAGTACCACGCCTGCGGGACCAGACACTGAAGCTTTCTTT | CASSTTPAGPDTEAFF
NA | TRBJ2-1 | few | TRBV10-1 | TGCGCCAGCAGTGGACAGGGGACTAACAATGAGCAGTTCTTC | CASSGQGTNNEQFF
NA | TRBJ2-1 | NA | TRBV5-1 | TGCGCCAGCAGCTTGGTCCTAGATAATGAGCAGTTCTTC | CASSLVLDNEQFF
NA | TRBJ1-1 | NA | TRBV19 | TGTGCCAGTAGTACGGACACCTACACTGAAGCTTTCTTT | CASSTDTYTEAFF
TRBD2 | TRBJ2-7 | NA | TRBV6-2/TRBV6-3 | TGTGCCAGCAGCCCCTCAGGGAGCGGGAGCTTCGAGCAGTACTTC | CASSPSGSGSFEQYF
NA | TRBJ1-5 | NA | TRBV12-3/TRBV12-4 | TGTGCCAGCCAGCTGGCGGTGGGCCCTAACAATCAGCCCCAGCATTTT | CASQLAVGPNNQPQHF
NA | TRBJ2-1 | many | TRBV7-3 | TGTGCCAGCAGCTTCGGCGGGGGCGATAATGAGCAGTTCTTC | CASSFGGGDNEQFF